This note documents a single T cell receptor beta chain sequence. This clonotype has a count of ten or more. Its antigen is unknown. The input lacks base qualities; no much larger clone sits a single base away. CDR1 and CDR2, per the germline V gene (reference sequence), are SEHNR and FQNEAQ. The CDR3 covers 16 residues, taking in both the cysteine and the phenylalanine. The only DNA kept is the CDR3, 48 bases in frame from the first base. V and J are trimmed by 4 bases and 5 bases, and the gene matches miss 12 bases of the junction. The sample belongs to a study of neurological immune-mediated disorders (dated by TCRdb to 2018 to 2020). In terms of the full investigation: Of the approximately 34 multiple sclerosis patients, 31 had relapsing-remitting MS and 3 had secondary progressive MS. The cohort comprised about 71 subjects: about 14 HAM/TSP patients, 35 or so multiple sclerosis patients and 20 or so healthy controls. Alongside PBMC samples, the set of about 97 TCR-beta libraries contained longitudinal samples, technical triplicates, and paired CD4+ and CD8+ T-cell subsets that had been sorted. Using UMI-based sequencing, the study compared peripheral blood TCR-beta repertoires from patients with HTLV-I-associated myelopathy (HAM/TSP), patients with multiple sclerosis, and healthy controls. On the study overall, not on this receptor specifically: The MS cluster was not associated with any clinical or MRI features, and the authors stated that larger cohorts are needed. Across subjects, expanded clones never shared an identical CDR3 amino acid sequence, which suggests that the TCR-beta repertoires in every group were private. In phylogenetic analysis, the repertoires of 18 of 34 MS patients grouped into a cluster of related CDR3 sequences, which suggests a possible signature at the repertoire level. The highest TCR clonal expansion was observed in HAM/TSP patients, whereas the lowest was observed in MS patients, even when compared with healthy controls.

cDNA synthesis used template-switch 5'RACE with a primer carrying a 10-nucleotide random unique molecular identifier tagging each TCR transcript. Each sequencing run produced over 170 million TCR-beta sequences covering 15-18 subjects. The RNeasy kit was used for extraction of total RNA. TCR-beta VDJ regions were amplified with primers for the TCR constant region and the 5'RACE anchor, using the KAPA Real-time Library Amplification kit. A first PCR added sample indexes and Illumina adaptors, and a second PCR then raised library yield. After Ampure bead purification, the roughly 650 bp TCR product was size-selected on a 2% E-gel SizeSelection system. Library quality was checked on a Bioanalyzer, concentration was measured with Qubit, and libraries were quantified with the Kapa Library Quantification kit before pooling. An Illumina HiSeq 2500 sequenced the libraries paired-end 2 x 150 bp. To increase sequence diversity, roughly 24-32% phiX was spiked into each library pool. Per the source publication's procedure: Quality-filtered reads were processed with the UMI-based MiGEC pipeline, and over 90% of raw TCR sequences were removed by the MiGEC pipeline during error correction. VDJ genes were aligned to IMGT germline references, and clonotypes were defined by unique CDR3 amino acid sequence plus V-J genes. Clonal expansion, Shannon diversity, and CDR3 relatedness (CalcPairwiseDistances, ClusterSamples) were evaluated with VDJtools, and phylogenetic trees were built with CLCbio workbench. Clones with at least 8 unique UMIs were defined as expanded, with this threshold being based on coefficient-of-variation modelling across technical triplicates. TCRdb redid the processing of the public reads, applying fastp at Q25 and MiXCR, and retained in-frame beta chains. Each entry merges the rows of one CDR3 protein and shows their most common DNA and genes. The V and J calls and clone size come from TCRdb's table, not from the authors' own analysis. Here the sample has around 50,000 distinct CDR3 sequences; around 3.5% occur a single time. The top ten hold under 3.5% of the sample.

For the unsorted PBMC libraries, 2 million PBMCs were stored in RNAlater at -80 degrees C until RNA extraction and were used to generate the libraries. Multiple sclerosis patients were enrolled in a US clinical protocol under which disease progression was evaluated by magnetic resonance imaging. PBMCs were separated from peripheral blood using Ficoll-Hypaque density gradient centrifugation and then cryopreserved in liquid nitrogen. This clonotype originated in a woman aged 30 to 39 with multiple sclerosis. In this chain, TRBV7-9 is recombined with TRBJ2-3, with 7 bases aligning to TRBD2. Material: PBMCs. The DNA sequence is given as TGTGCCAGCAGCTCTAGACTAGCAGGACTTATAGATACGCAGTATTTT. Translated, this is CASSSRLAGLIDTQYF. The full variable domain, with segments outside the CDR3 supplied by the reference TRBV7-9 and TRBJ2-3 proteins, appears as DTGVSQNPRHKITKRGQNVTFRCDPISEHNRLYWYRQTLGQGPEFLTYFQNEAQLEKSRLLSDRFSAERPKGSFSTLEIQRTEQGDSAMYLCASSSRLAGLIDTQYFGPGTRLTVL.